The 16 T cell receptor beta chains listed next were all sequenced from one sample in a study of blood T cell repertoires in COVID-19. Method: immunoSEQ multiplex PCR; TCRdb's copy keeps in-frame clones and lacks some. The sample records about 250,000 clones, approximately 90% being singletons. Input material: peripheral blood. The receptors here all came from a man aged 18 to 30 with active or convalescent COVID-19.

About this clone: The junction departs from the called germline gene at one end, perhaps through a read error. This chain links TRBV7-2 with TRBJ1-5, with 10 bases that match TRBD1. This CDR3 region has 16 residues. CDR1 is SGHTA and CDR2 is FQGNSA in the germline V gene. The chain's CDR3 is CASSLAGQGSNQPQHF. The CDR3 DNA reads TGTGCCAGCAGCCTAGCGGGACAGGGGAGCAATCAGCCCCAGCATTTT.

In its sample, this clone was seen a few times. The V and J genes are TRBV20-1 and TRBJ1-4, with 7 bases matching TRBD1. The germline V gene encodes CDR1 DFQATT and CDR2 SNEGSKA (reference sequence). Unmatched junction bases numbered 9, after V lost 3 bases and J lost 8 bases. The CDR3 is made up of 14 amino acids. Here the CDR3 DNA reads TGCAGTGCTAGTGGGGGACAGATCTTGGAAAAACTGTTTTTT. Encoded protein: CSASGGQILEKLFF.

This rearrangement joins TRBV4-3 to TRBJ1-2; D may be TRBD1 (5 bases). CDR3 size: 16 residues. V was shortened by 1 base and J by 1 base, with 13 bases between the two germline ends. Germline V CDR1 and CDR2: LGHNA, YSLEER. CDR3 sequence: CASSQGGRGFNYGYTF. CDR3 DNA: TGCGCCAGCAGCCAAGGGGGTAGGGGCTTTAACTATGGCTACACCTTC.

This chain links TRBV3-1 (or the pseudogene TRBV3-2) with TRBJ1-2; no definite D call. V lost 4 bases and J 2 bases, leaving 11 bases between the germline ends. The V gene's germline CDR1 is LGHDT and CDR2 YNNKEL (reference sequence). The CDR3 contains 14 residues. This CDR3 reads CASSPARSNYGYTF. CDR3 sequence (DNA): TGTGCCAGCAGCCCCGCCAGGTCCAACTATGGCTACACCTTC.

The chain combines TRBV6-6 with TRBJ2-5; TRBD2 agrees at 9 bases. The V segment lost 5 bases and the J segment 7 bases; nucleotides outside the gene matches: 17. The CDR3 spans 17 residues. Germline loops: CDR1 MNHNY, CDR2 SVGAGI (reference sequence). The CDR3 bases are TGTGCCAGCAGTCCCCGACTAGCGGCAGGGAGGTTGAGGACCCAGTACTTC. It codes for CASSPRLAAGRLRTQYF.

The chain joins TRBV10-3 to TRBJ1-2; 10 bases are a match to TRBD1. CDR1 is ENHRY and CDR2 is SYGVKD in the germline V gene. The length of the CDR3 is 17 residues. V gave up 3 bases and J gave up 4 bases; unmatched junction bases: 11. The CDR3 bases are TGTGCCATCAGTGACACCGGGACAGGGGCCCTTGCCTATGGCTACACCTTC. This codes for CAISDTGTGALAYGYTF.

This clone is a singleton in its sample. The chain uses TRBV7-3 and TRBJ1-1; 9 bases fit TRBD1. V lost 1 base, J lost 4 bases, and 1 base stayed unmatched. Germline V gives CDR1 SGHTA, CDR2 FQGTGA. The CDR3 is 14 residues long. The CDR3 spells CASSLMGQGTEAFF. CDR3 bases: TGTGCCAGCAGCTTAATGGGACAGGGCACTGAAGCTTTCTTT.

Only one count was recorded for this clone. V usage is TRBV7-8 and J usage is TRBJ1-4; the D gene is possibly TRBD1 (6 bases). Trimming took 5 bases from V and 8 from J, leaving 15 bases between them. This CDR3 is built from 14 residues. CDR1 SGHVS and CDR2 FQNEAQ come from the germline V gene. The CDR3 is CASSQNRVSEKLFF. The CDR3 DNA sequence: TGTGCCAGCAGCCAAAACAGGGTTAGCGAAAAACTGTTTTTT.

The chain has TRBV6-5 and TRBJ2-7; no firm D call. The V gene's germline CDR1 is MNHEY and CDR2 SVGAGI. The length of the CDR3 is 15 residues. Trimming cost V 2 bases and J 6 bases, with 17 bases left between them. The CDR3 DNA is TGTGCCAGCAGTTACAGAGGAACATCCTCTTCCGAGCAGTACTTC. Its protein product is CASSYRGTSSSEQYF.

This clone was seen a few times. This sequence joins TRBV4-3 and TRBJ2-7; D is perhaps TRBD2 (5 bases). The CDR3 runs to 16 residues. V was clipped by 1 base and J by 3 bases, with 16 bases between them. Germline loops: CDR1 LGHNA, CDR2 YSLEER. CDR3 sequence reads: CASSQGFRAEGYEQYF. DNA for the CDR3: TGCGCCAGCAGCCAAGGGTTTAGGGCCGAGGGCTACGAGCAGTACTTC.

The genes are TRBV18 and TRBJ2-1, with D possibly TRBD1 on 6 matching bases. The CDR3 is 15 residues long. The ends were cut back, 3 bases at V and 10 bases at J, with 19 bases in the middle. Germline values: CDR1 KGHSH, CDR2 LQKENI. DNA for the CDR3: TGTGCCAGCTCACCCCAACGGGCCCCTCAGGGGGAGCAGTTCTTC. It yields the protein CASSPQRAPQGEQFF.

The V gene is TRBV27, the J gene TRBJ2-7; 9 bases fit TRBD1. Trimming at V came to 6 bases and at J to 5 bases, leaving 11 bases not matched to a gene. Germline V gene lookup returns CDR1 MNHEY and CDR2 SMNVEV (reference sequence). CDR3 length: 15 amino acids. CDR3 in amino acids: CASSLAGQGEDEQYF. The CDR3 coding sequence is TGTGCCAGCAGCTTGGCGGGACAGGGTGAGGACGAGCAGTACTTC.

The CDR3 loop reads CASGLIGNYGYTF. The CDR3 nucleotides read TGTGCCAGCGGACTTATCGGCAACTATGGCTACACCTTC. V and J are TRBV28 and TRBJ1-2; no firm D call. Germline CDR1 and CDR2: MDHEN and SYDVKM. V lost 8 bases and J lost 2, with 12 bases in between. The CDR3 extends over 13 amino acids.

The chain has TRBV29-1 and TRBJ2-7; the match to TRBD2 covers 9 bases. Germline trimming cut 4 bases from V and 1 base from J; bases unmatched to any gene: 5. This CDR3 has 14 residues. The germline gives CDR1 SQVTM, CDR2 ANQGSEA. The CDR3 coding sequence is TGCAGCGTTGGAAGGCTAGCGGGATCCTACGAGCAGTACTTC. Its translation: CSVGRLAGSYEQYF.

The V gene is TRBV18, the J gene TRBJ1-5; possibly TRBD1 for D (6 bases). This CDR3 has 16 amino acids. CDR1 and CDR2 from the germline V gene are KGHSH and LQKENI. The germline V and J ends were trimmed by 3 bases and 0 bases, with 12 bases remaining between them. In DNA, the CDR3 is TGTGCCAGCTCACCGGACAGAAGATATAGCAATCAGCCCCAGCATTTT. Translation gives CASSPDRRYSNQPQHF.

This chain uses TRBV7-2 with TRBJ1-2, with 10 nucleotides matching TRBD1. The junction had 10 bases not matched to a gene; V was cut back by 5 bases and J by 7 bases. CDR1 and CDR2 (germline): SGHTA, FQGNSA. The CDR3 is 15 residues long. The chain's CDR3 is CASSADRGIFAGYTF. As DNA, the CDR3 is TGTGCCAGCAGCGCGGACAGGGGGATCTTTGCTGGCTACACCTTC.